One and the same sample provided the 22 T cell receptor beta chains below, sequenced in a study of blood T cell repertoires in COVID-19. Profiling relied on immunoSEQ multiplex PCR, and the TCRdb table lists in-frame clones only, not all of them. The table shows about 170,000 clones, with around four fifths occurring only once. Material: peripheral blood. The receptors derive from a woman between 70 and 85 years old who had recovered from COVID-19.

This chain connects TRBV5-8 to TRBJ2-5; no reliable D call. The CDR3 runs to 15 residues. Trimming pared 1 base from V and 2 bases from J, leaving 12 bases between. The germline CDR1 and CDR2 sequences are SGHTS and YDEGEE. The CDR3 loop reads CASSLWAAPQETQYF. The CDR3 nucleotides are TGTGCCAGCAGCTTGTGGGCTGCGCCTCAAGAGACCCAGTACTTC.

This rearrangement joins TRBV24-1 to TRBJ2-1, with D perhaps TRBD2 (7 bases). The germline V gene has CDR1 KGHDR and CDR2 SFDVKD. There are 17 residues in the CDR3. Deletions cut 3 bases from V and 9 bases from J, with 23 bases between. In nucleotides, the CDR3 is TGTGCCACCAGTGATCCCCGACGGGGGGCGTTGGTTCCTGAGCAGTTCTTC. Its protein product is CATSDPRRGALVPEQFF.

This clone was seen just once. Distinct nucleotide sequences in the sample also encode this CDR3. The rearrangement joins TRBV18 to TRBJ1-1; the match to TRBD1 covers 11 bases. V was clipped by 6 bases and J by 4 bases; unmatched bases: 4. CDR1 is KGHSH and CDR2 is LQKENI in the germline V gene. This CDR3 is built from 14 residues. CDR3 sequence reads: CASSAGTGGTEAFF. The CDR3, as DNA: TGTGCCAGCTCCGCCGGGACAGGGGGCACTGAAGCTTTCTTT.

V and J are TRBV6-5 and TRBJ1-3, with 9 bases lining up with TRBD1. The germline V gene has CDR1 MNHEY and CDR2 SVGAGI. The CDR3 is 14 amino acids. J lost 4 bases, V lost 8 bases, and 6 bases had no gene match. CDR3 coding DNA: TGTGCCAGCGGTACAGGGGGCGCCGGAAACACCATATATTTT. It specifies CASGTGGAGNTIYF.

The V and J genes are TRBV20-1 and TRBJ2-1, with TRBD2 matching 10 bases. V lost 3 bases, J lost 8 bases, and 13 bases stayed unmatched. The CDR3 loop spans 16 amino acids. Germline loops: CDR1 DFQATT, CDR2 SNEGSKA (reference sequence). This CDR3 is CSASGVAGGFGDEQFF. The CDR3 coding sequence is TGCAGTGCTAGTGGGGTAGCGGGGGGCTTTGGCGATGAGCAGTTCTTC.

The chain employs TRBV7-2 and TRBJ1-2; D gene unclear. The CDR3 spans 13 residues. Trimming removed 1 base from V and 6 bases from J, with 9 bases in between. Germline loops: CDR1 SGHTA, CDR2 FQGNSA. The CDR3 is CASSLGFGDGYTF. Here the CDR3 DNA reads TGTGCCAGCAGCTTAGGTTTCGGGGATGGCTACACCTTC.

The CDR3 DNA sequence: TGTGCCAGCCGACGGGACACCAAAAACATTCAGTACTTC. This sequence encodes CASRRDTKNIQYF. This chain uses TRBV2 with TRBJ2-4; the D gene is possibly TRBD1 (6 bases). Germline values: CDR1 SNHLY, CDR2 FYNNEI. This CDR3 is built from 13 residues. Trimming left V 8 bases short and J 2 bases short, with 10 bases between.

Turning to this clone: At one end, the junction sequence differs from germline, possibly due to a read error. V is TRBV28 and J is TRBJ2-7; 14 bases agree with TRBD2. This CDR3 has 16 amino acids. CDR1 is MDHEN and CDR2 is SYDVKM in the germline V gene. CDR3 in DNA: TGTGCCAGCAGTATCGGGACTAGCGGGAGAGTGGGGTCTAGTTGGTTC. This codes for CASSIGTSGRVGSSWF.

This chain uses TRBV6-5 with TRBJ1-5; TRBD1 might be the D (5 bases). The CDR3 length is 14 residues. Germline values: CDR1 MNHEY, CDR2 SVGAGI. Trimming left V 6 bases short and J 1 base short, with 10 bases between. The CDR3, as DNA: TGTGCCAGCAGCCCCCAGGGAAGCAATCAGCCCCAGCATTTT. It specifies CASSPQGSNQPQHF.

The chain carries TRBV19 and TRBJ2-5; TRBD2 agrees at 8 bases. This CDR3 contains 14 residues. Germline V gene data show CDR1 as LNHDA and CDR2 as SQIVND (reference sequence). V lost 5 bases to trimming and J lost 4 bases; unmatched junction nucleotides: 6. Here the CDR3 reads CASSRGGGRETQYF. The DNA of the CDR3 is TGTGCCAGTAGTCGGGGGGGAGGTAGAGAGACCCAGTACTTC.

The chain couples TRBV7-2 to TRBJ1-4, with D perhaps TRBD1 (6 bases). The V and J ends lost 3 bases and 8 bases respectively, with 13 bases between them. This CDR3 is 14 amino acids long. Germline values: CDR1 SGHTA, CDR2 FQGNSA. Written as DNA, the CDR3 is TGTGCCAGCAGCTTGGGGGGGCTTGGGGAAAAACTGTTTTTT. Protein sequence: CASSLGGLGEKLFF. The full variable domain, its missing parts supplied by reference TRBV7-2 and TRBJ1-4, is GAGVSQSPSNKVTEKGKDVELRCDPISGHTALYWYRQSLGQGLEFLIYFQGNSAPDKSGLPSDRFSAERTGGSVSTLTIQRTQQEDSAVYLCASSLGGLGEKLFFGSGTQLSVL.

The CDR3 protein is CARPRGTGVSDTEAFF. The DNA for the CDR3 is TGTGCCAGACCCCGGGGGACAGGGGTGAGTGACACTGAAGCTTTCTTT. This chain connects TRBV2 to TRBJ1-1; 10 positions agree with TRBD1. CDR1 and CDR2 (germline): SNHLY, FYNNEI. The V and J ends lost 9 bases and 3 bases, in that order; junction bases with no gene match: 13. The CDR3 totals 16 residues.

This chain connects TRBV5-4 to TRBJ2-3; D unclear. This CDR3 is 15 amino acids long. The V end lost 0 bases, the J end lost 2 bases, and 10 bases lay between the germline ends. Germline V gene sequence: CDR1 SGHNT, CDR2 YYREEE (reference sequence). CDR3 DNA sequence: TGTGCCAGCAGCTTGGTCTGGGCCAACACAGATACGCAGTATTTT. Translated, it gives CASSLVWANTDTQYF.

V is TRBV6-5 and J is TRBJ1-2; 11 bases agree with TRBD1. The CDR3 is made up of 14 amino acids. V shed 6 bases, J shed 7 bases, and the junction held 7 bases outside the gene matches. In germline, CDR1 is MNHEY, CDR2 SVGAGI. CDR3 in amino acids: CASRGPDRGLGYTF. CDR3 nucleotides: TGTGCCAGCAGGGGGCCGGACAGGGGGCTTGGCTACACCTTC.

The chain combines TRBV10-3 with TRBJ1-1; 12 bases are shared with TRBD1. Germline V gene sequence: CDR1 ENHRY, CDR2 SYGVKD. CDR3 length: 15 residues. V trimming: 7 bases; J trimming: 1 base; junction bases outside the gene matches: 4. The DNA of the CDR3 is TGTGCCATCACTGGGACAGGGGGCTCGAACACTGAAGCTTTCTTT. Amino acids: CAITGTGGSNTEAFF.

The table lists this clone with many counts. The chain joins TRBV29-1 to TRBJ2-5; tentative D call: TRBD1 (6 bases). Germline V CDR1 and CDR2: SQVTM, ANQGSEA. Trimming cost V 4 bases and J 5 bases, with 23 bases left between them. The CDR3 is 16 amino acids. CDR3 region: CSVGPLAESQGETQYF. The CDR3 region has the DNA TGCAGCGTTGGCCCCCTGGCGGAGAGCCAGGGGGAGACCCAGTACTTC. Looking up the rest from reference TRBV29-1 and TRBJ2-5 gives the full variable domain: SAVISQKPSRDICQRGTSLTIQCQVDSQVTMMFWYRQQPGQSLTLIATANQGSEATYESGFVIDKFPISRPNLTFSTLTVSNMSPEDSSIYLCSVGPLAESQGETQYFGPGTRLLVL.

The V and J genes are TRBV11-2 and TRBJ1-1; TRBD1 agrees at 12 bases. V shed 4 bases and J 5 bases; nucleotides not matched to a gene: 11. There are 17 residues in the CDR3. Looked up from germline, CDR1 is SGHAT and CDR2 is FQNNGV. CDR3 in amino acids: CASSSRGQGALGTEAFF. DNA for the CDR3: TGTGCCAGCAGCTCGAGGGGACAGGGGGCCCTCGGGACTGAAGCTTTCTTT.

The J gene is TRBJ1-1, the V gene TRBV28, with D maybe TRBD1 (5 bases). Germline CDR1 is MDHEN and CDR2 is SYDVKM. The CDR3 contains 14 residues. Trimming took off 7 bases at V and 4 bases at J, with 16 bases between the two ends. CDR3 coding DNA: TGTGCCAGCACCACAGACAGTCCGGGCACTGAAGCTTTCTTT. It yields the protein CASTTDSPGTEAFF.

This rearrangement joins TRBV15 to TRBJ1-1; 7 bases fit TRBD1. The CDR3 is 13 amino acids. Germline V CDR1 and CDR2: LNHNV, YYDKDF (reference sequence). V lost 2 bases, J lost 10 bases, and 7 bases stayed unmatched. Here the CDR3 reads CATSRRQGRGAFF. The DNA of the CDR3 is TGTGCCACCAGCAGAAGACAGGGTCGGGGAGCTTTCTTT.

The chain links TRBV3-1 (or the pseudogene TRBV3-2) to TRBJ1-2, with D uncertain. Per the germline V gene, CDR1 is LGHDT and CDR2 is YNNKEL (reference sequence). Trimming took 1 base from V and 4 from J, leaving 16 bases between them. The CDR3 is 16 amino acids. The CDR3 spells CASSQGPLNSGYGYTF. The CDR3 nucleotides read TGTGCCAGCAGCCAAGGTCCCCTTAACAGCGGCTATGGCTACACCTTC.

The genes are TRBV20-1 and TRBJ2-5; perhaps TRBD2 as D (5 bases). Germline CDR1 DFQATT, CDR2 SNEGSKA (reference sequence). The CDR3 is 11 residues long. The V end was cut by 7 bases, the J end by 5 bases, with 11 bases between. The CDR3 DNA sequence: TGCAGTGGTGTGGGCGGGGAGACCCAGTACTTC. Residues: CSGVGGETQYF.

The chain employs TRBV16 and TRBJ1-4; the D gene is possibly TRBD1 (5 bases). V was shortened by 7 bases and J by 4 bases, with 13 bases between the two germline ends. Germline-derived CDR1 and CDR2 are KGHSY and FQNENV. The CDR3 loop spans 14 amino acids. The CDR3 DNA is TGTGCCAGCAAGCCAGTAGGGGTTAATGAAAAACTGTTTTTT. Translation gives CASKPVGVNEKLFF.